The source of this TCR beta chain is a study of monozygotic twins with inflammatory bowel disease. No DNA is given; TCRdb re-called the 5' RACE reads and lists each CDR3 protein once. This repertoire includes about 450,000 distinct CDR3 sequences. The CDR3 is 16 residues long. Germline V gives CDR1 MGHRA, CDR2 YSYEKL. This TCR came from a human donor with ulcerative colitis or Crohn's disease, or a healthy co-twin of an affected twin (not recorded which). The chain uses TRBV4-1 and TRBJ2-2; there is no DNA to check the TCRdb D call of TRBD1. The sequencing sample was made of blood. The CDR3 loop is CASSQDPGGATGELFF.